The entry below gives a single T cell receptor beta chain sequence along with its context. Germline lookup yields CDR1 ENHRY and CDR2 SYGVKD. J gave up 0 bases and V 10 bases, and 5 bases lay outside the gene matches. The CDR3 has 13 residues. In the original processing: Reference gene primer amplification in the assay estimated nucleated cell counts. Data came from immunoSEQ multiplex PCR; TCRdb stores just in-frame clones and leaves some out. V, J and clone size reflect that table, while D and trimming were determined from the DNA. The sample gives about 26,000 clones, 90% of which show up once; approximately 1.7% is in the top ten. The entry originates in a study of blood T cell repertoires in COVID-19. At the level of the study: Samples of COVID-19 (acute and convalescent) were obtained from the United States, Italy and Spain. T cells, B-cell-depleted T cells, or PBMCs supplied cDNA or gDNA.

The chain carries TRBV10-3 and TRBJ2-7, with TRBD2 matching over 8 bases. This receptor was identified in an older woman with active COVID-19. The sample was peripheral blood. The CDR3, as DNA: TGTGCCACCCTAGCGGGTACCTCCTACGAGCAGTACTTC. Translating it yields CATLAGTSYEQYF.